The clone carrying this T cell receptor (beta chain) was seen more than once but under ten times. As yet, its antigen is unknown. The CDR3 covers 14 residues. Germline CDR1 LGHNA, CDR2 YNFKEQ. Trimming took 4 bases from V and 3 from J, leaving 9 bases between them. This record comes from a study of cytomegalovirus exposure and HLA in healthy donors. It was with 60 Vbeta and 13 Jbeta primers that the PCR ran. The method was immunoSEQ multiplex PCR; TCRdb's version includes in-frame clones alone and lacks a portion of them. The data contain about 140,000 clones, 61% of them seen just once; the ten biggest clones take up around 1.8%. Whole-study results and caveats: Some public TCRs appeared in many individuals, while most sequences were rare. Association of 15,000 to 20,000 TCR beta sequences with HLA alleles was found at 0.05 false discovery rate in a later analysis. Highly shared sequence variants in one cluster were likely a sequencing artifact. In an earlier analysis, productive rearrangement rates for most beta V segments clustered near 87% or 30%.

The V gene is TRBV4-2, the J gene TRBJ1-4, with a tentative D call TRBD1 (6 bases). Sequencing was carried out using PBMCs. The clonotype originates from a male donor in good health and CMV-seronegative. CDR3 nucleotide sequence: TGTGCCAGCAGCCTGGACAGCTCTAATGAAAAACTGTTTTTT. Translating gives CASSLDSSNEKLFF.